This TCR beta chain comes out of a study of cytomegalovirus exposure and HLA in healthy donors. Study outcomes and limitations: According to reports, the classifier identified cytomegalovirus status with high specificity and sensitivity.

Germline CDR1 and CDR2: MNHNS and SASEGT. The CDR3 consists of 12 residues. V was trimmed by 1 base and J by 6 bases, leaving 7 bases between them. The PCR had 60 Vbeta and 13 Jbeta primers. Using immunoSEQ multiplex PCR, the repertoire was profiled, and TCRdb retains in-frame clones only, with some absent. The table shows about 190,000 clones, with roughly 83% occurring only once. On this clone itself: Its antigen remains unidentified.

This receptor was identified in a boy aged 2 to 10 in good health and CMV-seronegative. The sample consisted of PBMCs. The chain is built from TRBV6-1 and TRBJ2-7; D not resolved. The CDR3 here is CASSEGPLEQYF. The DNA of the CDR3 is TGTGCCAGCAGTGAAGGTCCCCTCGAGCAGTACTTC.